This T cell receptor beta chain was recorded in a study of blood T cells in healthy people across ages. In regard to this clonotype: What it recognizes is unknown.

General study points: Compared with aged donors, long-lived donors showed fewer expanded clones, suggesting selection.

Through a sample-barcoded 5' primer and a J-beta primer mix, a second PCR was run for roughly 7 to 12 cycles. There were at least 2.5 million CDR3-containing paired-end reads obtained from each sample. TCRdb re-derived calls from the 5' RACE reads in MiXCR, one entry per CDR3 protein. The profile covers approximately 580,000 distinct CDR3 sequences, with more than 20% appearing a single time and around 10% taken by the ten largest. J lost 0 bases, V lost 6 bases, and 9 bases had no gene match. The CDR3 sequence is 16 residues long. Germline V gene sequence: CDR1 MNHEY, CDR2 SVGEGT. This same sample was also part of a study on T cells of mothers and their children.

V is TRBV6-2 or TRBV6-3 and J is TRBJ1-1, with 8 bases lining up with TRBD1. The sequenced material came from blood. This sequence originates from a boy aged 10-17 years in good health. The CDR3: CASRPGQGAMNTEAFF. For the CDR3, the DNA is TGTGCCAGCAGACCGGGGCAGGGGGCGATGAACACTGAAGCTTTCTTT.